This T cell receptor beta chain comes out of a study of technical replicates of blood from four donors. CDR1 is LGHNA and CDR2 is YSLEER in the germline V gene. This CDR3 comprises 16 residues. Deletions cut 0 bases from V and 0 bases from J, with 11 bases between. Method: immunoSEQ multiplex PCR; TCRdb's copy keeps in-frame clones and lacks some. The table includes more than 65,000 clones, 80% to 90% detected once. The chain carries TRBV4-3 and TRBJ1-1, with D uncertain. The TCR originated in a human donor in good health. Some clones in this sample may be carry-over from other donors' samples. The sequenced sample consisted of PBMCs. CDR3 nucleotides: TGCGCCAGCAGCCAAGACTCCGGGAGCTTGAACACTGAAGCTTTCTTT. Translating gives CASSQDSGSLNTEAFF.